This TCR beta chain came from a study of cytomegalovirus exposure and HLA in healthy donors. Whole-study context: Researchers previously reported finding 90 million to 130 million unique TCR beta sequences from around 200 million T cells.

A multiplex PCR was run with 60 Vbeta primers and 13 Jbeta primers. Using immunoSEQ multiplex PCR, the repertoire was profiled, and TCRdb retains in-frame clones only, with some absent. The sample carries about 130,000 clones, 80% to 90% recorded once. This clone has just a few counts. What it binds is not known. Study-wide results and caveats: Analyzed later, association rates of TCRs varied across HLA loci, with DRB1 most and HLA-C fewest. TCR beta sequences reportedly predicted the HLA-A and HLA-B alleles of most subjects accurately. Rare sequences made up most TCRs, while some public TCRs were found in many donors.

This receptor was taken from a woman between 40 and 50 years old in good health and CMV-seropositive. Sequencing used PBMCs.

Here the CDR3 reads CASSLGRSSYEQYF. The CDR3, as DNA: TGTGCCAGCAGCTTAGGACGGAGCTCCTACGAGCAGTACTTC. The rearrangement uses TRBV7-9 and TRBJ2-7; no firm D call. CDR3 length: 14 residues. Per the germline V gene, CDR1 is SEHNR and CDR2 is FQNEAQ (reference sequence). The V end lost 1 base, the J end lost 0 bases, and 7 bases lay between the germline ends.